A selection of T cell receptor beta chains follows, all from one sample in a study of siplizumab effects on memory and regulatory T cells. Data came from immunoSEQ multiplex PCR; TCRdb stores just in-frame clones and leaves some out. Seen here are around 82,000 clones, 85% to 95% observed once, and the top ten hold 4.5% to 5%. The sequenced sample consisted of CD8+ T cells sorted from blood. Receptor source: a human donor in good health. Each CDR3 is given with its conserved first and last residue. The D gene is left open where the match is weak.

TRBJ2-7 TRBV9 TRBD1 TGTGCCAGCAGCCGGGACAGCTACGAGCAGTACTTC CASSRDSYEQYF
TRBJ1-2 TRBV15 NA TGTGCCACCAGCAGAGGGGACACAAACTATGGCTACACCTTC CATSRGDTNYGYTF
TRBJ2-7 TRBV2 NA TGTGCCAGCGACACAGGGCTTTCCTACGAGCAGTACTTC CASDTGLSYEQYF
TRBJ2-7 TRBV4-3 TRBD2 TGCGCCAGCAGCCAAGAGAGCGGGGGCTCCTACGAGCAGTACTTC CASSQESGGSYEQYF
TRBJ1-2 TRBV9 NA TGTGCCAGCAGCGTAGGCCCGGGTGGCTACACCTTC CASSVGPGGYTF
TRBJ1-2 TRBV4-3 NA TGCGCCAGCAGCCAAGATTTAGGGGGGGGCAGTGGCTACACCTTC CASSQDLGGGSGYTF
TRBJ2-2 TRBV29-1 NA TGCAGCGCTAAATACAGCGGGGAGCTGTTTTTT CSAKYSGELFF
TRBJ2-5 TRBV11-2 NA TGTGCCAGCAGCTTAGGACAGATCCAAGAGACCCAGTACTTC CASSLGQIQETQYF
TRBJ2-1 TRBV9 TRBD2 TGTGCCAGCAGCCCTAAGACTAGCGGGGGTAGGAACGAGCAGTTCTTC CASSPKTSGGRNEQFF
TRBJ2-7 TRBV7-3 NA TGTGCCAGCAGCTTAGCCGGGGCAGAGCAGTACTTC CASSLAGAEQYF
TRBJ1-6 TRBV6-5 NA TGTGCCAGCAGGCCCGAAGTTAGTTCACCCCTCCACTTT CASRPEVSSPLHF
TRBJ2-1 TRBV7-6 TRBD2 TGTGCCAGCAGCTTAGTACCTGGGAAGGGAGGGTACAATGAGCAGTTCTTC CASSLVPGKGGYNEQFF
TRBJ2-7 TRBV11-2 NA TGTGCCAGCAGTCCCGAATTCTCCTACGAGCAGTACTTC CASSPEFSYEQYF
TRBJ2-6 TRBV27 NA TGTGCCAGCAGTTTGGTGGGACCGAACGGGGCCAACGTCCTGACTTTC CASSLVGPNGANVLTF
TRBJ1-5 TRBV5-1 NA TGCGCCAGCAGCTTGTTGAATCAGCCCCAGCATTTT CASSLLNQPQHF
TRBJ2-1 TRBV4-1 TRBD2 TGCGCCAGCAGCCAAGATAGCGGACTAGCGGTGAATGAGCAGTTCTTC CASSQDSGLAVNEQFF
TRBJ1-2 TRBV5-1 TRBD1 TGCGCCAGCCTTGGGAGGGGACAGCTTGTAGGCTATGGCTACACCTTC CASLGRGQLVGYGYTF